One T cell receptor beta chain is described in this entry. This sample was included in a study of identical twins. CDR3 length: 14 residues. Trimming took 5 bases from V and 2 from J; bases not matched to a gene: 5. Template switching, a step in the protocol, added a universal primer site, and cDNA carried unique molecular identifiers. TCRdb reprocessed the 5' RACE reads with MiXCR, giving one entry per CDR3 protein. The data show about 430,000 distinct CDR3 sequences, roughly 18% seen once. The receptor was derived from a man between 50 and 59 years old in good health. The chain uses TRBV12-3 or TRBV12-4 and TRBJ2-5, with 7 bases fitting TRBD1. Material: naive T cells sorted from blood. CDR3 nucleotides: TGTGCCAGCAGTAGGGACAGCTTTCAAGAGACCCAGTACTTC. Its translation: CASSRDSFQETQYF.